The sequence of this T cell receptor (beta chain) was determined in a study of cytomegalovirus exposure and HLA in healthy donors. Whole-study context: Roughly 77 million unique TCRs from HLA-typed donors made up an early data release.

The PCR contained 60 Vbeta and 13 Jbeta primers. Some clones are missing from TCRdb's copy, which holds only in-frame ones; the method was immunoSEQ multiplex PCR. The top ten hold about 15% of the sample, which has 110,000 or so clones, roughly four fifths seen once. The study's findings and limits: Sequencing had likely introduced a cluster of highly shared sequence variants as an artifact.

The CDR3 length is 17 residues. Germline V gene lookup returns CDR1 MDHEN and CDR2 SYDVKM. The V gene end was trimmed by 2 bases and the J gene end by 2 bases; junction bases not matched to a gene: 7. Regarding this clone: Its target is not known.

V and J are TRBV28 and TRBJ2-1; 9 bases match TRBD1. This sequence was found in a man between 50 and 59 years old in good health and CMV-seropositive. Sequencing was carried out using PBMCs. The CDR3 sequence is CASSLAGDRVPYNEQFF. The CDR3 nucleotides read TGTGCCAGCAGTTTAGCGGGGGACAGGGTACCCTACAATGAGCAGTTCTTC.